Listed here are 5 T cell receptor beta chains from one sample, sequenced in a study of Graves' ophthalmopathy and Graves' hyperthyroidism. TCR beta CDR3 amplification used RNA transcripts. Second-round multiplex PCR followed a first-round RT-PCR using HTBI primers. TCRdb reanalysed the multiplex PCR reads using MiXCR and keeps one entry per CDR3 protein. The sample has 150,000 to 200,000 distinct CDR3 sequences, about two fifths seen once; the top ten hold 7.5% to 10%. Specimen: peripheral blood. All receptors derive from a man in his thirties or forties with Graves' ophthalmopathy.

This rearrangement joins TRBV6-2 or TRBV6-3 to TRBJ1-1, with a tentative D call TRBD1 (6 bases). Germline V CDR1 and CDR2: MNHEY, SVGEGT. The CDR3 has 17 residues. Trimming left V 5 bases short and J 4 bases short, with 23 bases between. CDR3 residues: CASSNHRIRDTPTEAFF. The DNA of the CDR3 is TGTGCCAGCAGTAACCACCGTATCCGGGACACTCCCACTGAAGCTTTCTTT.

The chain uses TRBV20-1 and TRBJ2-5; 13 nucleotides line up with TRBD2. The length of the CDR3 is 15 residues. J was trimmed by 0 bases and V by 7 bases; bases with no gene match: 5. CDR1 DFQATT and CDR2 SNEGSKA come from the germline V gene (reference sequence). As DNA, the CDR3 is TGCAGTGGACTAGCGGGGGGCGAGTACCAAGAGACCCAGTACTTC. The encoded protein is CSGLAGGEYQETQYF.

This clonotype was counted many times. This chain uses TRBV19 with TRBJ1-1, with TRBD1 identical over 7 bases. The CDR3 spans 14 residues. J was trimmed by 0 bases and V by 4 bases; bases with no gene match: 2. Germline lookup yields CDR1 LNHDA and CDR2 SQIVND (reference sequence). CDR3 DNA sequence: TGTGCCAGTAGTACACAGGGGATGAACACTGAAGCTTTCTTT. Amino acid sequence: CASSTQGMNTEAFF.

The chain joins TRBV30 to TRBJ1-5; the match to TRBD1 covers 8 bases. The CDR3 consists of 14 residues. The germline V gene has CDR1 GTSNPN and CDR2 SVGIG (reference sequence). V shed 0 bases and J 2 bases; nucleotides not matched to a gene: 0. The CDR3: CAWSVQGGNQPQHF. The DNA of the CDR3 is TGTGCCTGGAGTGTACAGGGGGGCAATCAGCCCCAGCATTTT.

Ten or more counts support this clonotype. This chain links TRBV6-5 with TRBJ1-5; tentative D call: TRBD1 (5 bases). V lost 6 bases to trimming and J lost 0 bases, with 21 bases between them. Looked up from germline, CDR1 is MNHEY and CDR2 is SVGAGI. The CDR3 runs 18 residues. The CDR3 loop reads CASSRGAGRGGSNQPQHF. The CDR3 DNA is TGTGCCAGCAGCCGCGGGGCCGGTCGTGGTGGTAGCAATCAGCCCCAGCATTTT.